This T cell receptor beta chain was sequenced during a study of T cells expressing NK-cell markers. Across the study: TCR beta repertoires came from sorted CD3+CD56+NKG2C+, CD3+CD56+NKG2C- and CD3+CD56-NKG2C+ T cells.

TCRdb reprocessed the 5' RACE reads; each CDR3 protein has one entry and no DNA is given. The repertoire table contains about 260,000 distinct CDR3 sequences. The sequence was collected from a man between 18 and 35 years old in good health. The sequenced sample was blood T cells: a sorted CD56 or NKG2C T cell subset, CD4+ or CD8+ T cells, or bulk PBMC T cells (not recorded which).

The chain's CDR3 is CSARRTSGSYEQYF. V and J are TRBV20-1 and TRBJ2-7; the D call from TCRdb, TRBD2, cannot be confirmed without DNA. Germline CDR1 reads DFQATT; CDR2 reads SNEGSKA (reference sequence). The CDR3 covers 14 residues.